The clone carrying this T cell receptor (beta chain) appeared a few times. Its matching antigen is unknown. This record comes from a study of CD8+ T cells in alopecia areata. Overall study results and limits: Normal scalp had lower clonality than lesional scalp, with alopecia totalis/universalis lesions showing this most strongly. Shared TCR sequences were less clear between patients than in mice, possibly partly from HLA diversity.

Once RNA had been extracted, it was reverse transcribed into cDNA to act as the sequencing template. Profiling relied on immunoSEQ multiplex PCR, and the TCRdb table lists in-frame clones only, not all of them. This repertoire shows under 30,000 clones, around 53% found once; its top ten account for over 30%. Sorting from PBMCs produced CD4+ and CD8+ T cells. Germline-derived CDR1 and CDR2 are SNHLY and FYNNEI. The CDR3 runs 13 residues. V was pared by 8 bases and J by 6 bases, with 15 bases between. This sequence originates from a human donor with alopecia areata. Specimen: NKG2D-high CD8+ T cells sorted from blood. This chain links TRBV2 with TRBJ2-3, with D unresolved. The CDR3 region is CASPFVLRDTQYF. CDR3 bases: TGTGCCAGCCCCTTTGTCCTTCGGGATACGCAGTATTTT. Together with reference TRBV2 and TRBJ2-3, the CDR3 gives the full variable domain: EPEVTQTPSHQVTQMGQEVILRCVPISNHLYFYWYRQILGQKVEFLVSFYNNEISEKSEIFDDQFSVERPDGSNFTLKIRSTKLEDSAMYFCASPFVLRDTQYFGPGTRLTVL.